This passage covers 27 T cell receptor beta chains from one sample sequenced in a study of cytotoxic CD8 clonotypes in ibrutinib-treated CLL. The assay was immunoSEQ multiplex PCR, and TCRdb's table has in-frame clones only and misses some. The sample consists of 30,000 to 50,000 clones, around 67% of them appearing once. The material sequenced was PBMCs, taken at disease progression, from a patient treated with ibrutinib. These receptors originate from a human donor with chronic lymphocytic leukemia.

V gene TRBV9 combines with J gene TRBJ2-1; 11 bases align to TRBD2. From germline, CDR1 is SGDLS and CDR2 YYNGEE. The CDR3 totals 14 residues. The V segment lost 6 bases and the J segment 9 bases; nucleotides outside the gene matches: 8. CDR3 DNA: TGTGCCAGCAAGGGTAGCGGGAGGGTAGGTGAGCAGTTCTTC. Its protein product is CASKGSGRVGEQFF.

V usage is TRBV28 and J usage is TRBJ1-1, with no clear D. V gave up 6 bases and J gave up 0 bases, with 14 bases separating them. This CDR3 contains 15 residues. Germline CDR1 is MDHEN and CDR2 is SYDVKM. The CDR3 DNA follows: TGTGCCAGCAGCTCCGGGTTGTACATGAACACTGAAGCTTTCTTT. Its protein product is CASSSGLYMNTEAFF.

The V call is TRBV6-5, the J call TRBJ1-1; D not certain. Deletions cut 2 bases from V and 1 base from J, with 11 bases between. Germline V gene lookup returns CDR1 MNHEY and CDR2 SVGAGI. The CDR3 length is 15 residues. CDR3 protein: CASSYGNMGNTEAFF. The DNA of the CDR3 is TGTGCCAGCAGTTACGGTAACATGGGGAACACTGAAGCTTTCTTT.

The chain carries TRBV11-3 and TRBJ2-7; D may be TRBD2 (6 bases). The ends were cut back, 3 bases at V and 4 bases at J, with 7 bases in the middle. Germline V gives CDR1 SGHNT, CDR2 YENEEA. CDR3 length: 12 amino acids. The CDR3 DNA is TGTGCCAGCAGCTTTAGCGGATACGAGCAGTACTTC. Encoded protein: CASSFSGYEQYF. Supplemented by reference TRBV11-3 and TRBJ2-7, the full variable domain reads EAGVVQSPRYKIIEKKQPVAFWCNPISGHNTLYWYLQNLGQGPELLIRYENEEAVDDSQLPKDRFSAERLKGVDSTLKIQPAELGDSAVYLCASSFSGYEQYFGPGTRLTVT.

The rearrangement uses TRBV6-1 and TRBJ1-2, with TRBD1 as a possible D gene (6 bases). CDR1 MNHNS and CDR2 SASEGT come from the germline V gene. The CDR3 sequence is 14 residues long. With 8 bases removed from V and 4 bases from J, the gap between germline ends came to 17 bases. CDR3 coding DNA: TGTGCCAGCGATTCGACAGGACGTGGCTATGGCTACACCTTC. Translated, it gives CASDSTGRGYGYTF.

J is TRBJ2-1 and V is TRBV5-4; 10 nucleotides align to TRBD2. CDR1 and CDR2 from the germline V gene are SGHNT and YYREEE (reference sequence). This CDR3 spans 17 amino acids. The V segment lost 5 bases and the J segment 0 bases; nucleotides outside the gene matches: 8. The CDR3 coding sequence is TGTGCCAGCAGTGCTGGACTAGCGGTAAGCTCCTACAATGAGCAGTTCTTC. Translating gives CASSAGLAVSSYNEQFF.

The rearrangement joins TRBV7-3 to TRBJ2-1, with D possibly TRBD2 on 5 matching bases. CDR1 is SGHTA, CDR2 FQGTGA, per germline. V was clipped by 1 base and J by 12 bases, with 10 bases between them. There are 12 residues in the CDR3. The CDR3 bases are TGTGCCAGCAGCTTAAATGACGAGGGGCAGTTCTTC. This translates into CASSLNDEGQFF.

The chain links TRBV12-5 to TRBJ2-7; no clear D gene. Germline loops: CDR1 LGHNT, CDR2 FRNRAP. Trimming removed 1 base at V and 5 bases at J, with 18 bases between. The CDR3 has 16 residues. CDR3 sequence reads: CASGLEKGRFENEQYF. The CDR3 region has the DNA TGTGCTAGTGGTTTGGAAAAAGGCAGGTTCGAGAACGAGCAGTACTTC.

The chain employs TRBV7-3 and TRBJ2-2, with TRBD2 identical over 7 bases. V lost 4 bases and J lost 4; bases outside the gene matches: 3. CDR3 size: 14 residues. Per the germline V gene, CDR1 is SGHTA and CDR2 is FQGTGA. The chain's CDR3 is CASSSLATTGELFF. In nucleotides, the CDR3 is TGTGCCAGCAGCTCACTAGCGACCACCGGGGAGCTGTTTTTT. The full variable domain, completed using reference TRBV7-3 and TRBJ2-2, is GAGVSQTPSNKVTEKGKYVELRCDPISGHTALYWYRQSLGQGPEFLIYFQGTGAADDSGLPNDRFFAVRPEGSVSTLKIQRTERGDSAVYLCASSSLATTGELFFGEGSRLTVL.

As regards this clone: Other DNA sequences in this sample translate to the same CDR3. This rearrangement joins TRBV5-4 to TRBJ2-7; D ambiguous. CDR1 SGHNT and CDR2 YYREEE come from the germline V gene (reference sequence). This CDR3 comprises 12 residues. V lost 3 bases to trimming and J lost 0 bases, with 4 bases between them. This CDR3 reads CASSYNSYEQYF. The DNA for the CDR3 is TGTGCCAGCAGCTATAACTCCTACGAGCAGTACTTC.

The chain recombines TRBV5-8 with TRBJ2-6; D gene uncertain. Trimming pared 4 bases from V and 3 bases from J, leaving 14 bases between. There are 16 residues in the CDR3. Germline V lookup: CDR1 SGHTS, CDR2 YDEGEE. DNA for the CDR3: TGTGCCAGCAGCGCCTCCGGGTCTTTTGGGGCCAACGTCCTGACTTTC. Encoded protein: CASSASGSFGANVLTF.

The chain recombines TRBV7-2 with TRBJ2-1; TRBD2 matches at 12 bases. Looked up from germline, CDR1 is SGHTA and CDR2 is FQGNSA. J gave up 8 bases and V 4 bases, and 6 bases lay outside the gene matches. The CDR3 runs to 15 residues. The CDR3: CASSSTSGGGYEQFF. The CDR3 DNA follows: TGTGCCAGCAGCTCGACTAGCGGGGGCGGGTATGAGCAGTTCTTC.

The V call is TRBV9, the J call TRBJ2-1; TRBD2 aligns across 11 bases. The germline gives CDR1 SGDLS, CDR2 YYNGEE. This CDR3 has 18 residues. The V segment lost 0 bases and the J segment 9 bases; nucleotides outside the gene matches: 14. CDR3 coding DNA: TGTGCCAGCAGCGTAGTTGCCTTTAGCGGGAGGGCCGGGGGTGAGCAGTTCTTC. Its protein product is CASSVVAFSGRAGGEQFF.

The chain carries TRBV5-1 and TRBJ1-3, with D perhaps TRBD1 (6 bases). Germline CDR1 reads SGHRS; CDR2 reads YFSETQ. The CDR3 has 16 amino acids. Trimming pared 2 bases from V and 0 bases from J, leaving 12 bases between. CDR3 sequence reads: CASSFTGLLSGNTIYF. CDR3 DNA: TGCGCCAGCAGCTTCACAGGGCTTCTCTCTGGAAACACCATATATTTT.

The chain recombines TRBV6-5 with TRBJ1-2; a weak D match, TRBD1 (5 bases). Germline V gene lookup returns CDR1 MNHEY and CDR2 SVGAGI. V was clipped by 9 bases and J by 4 bases, with 15 bases between them. CDR3 length equals 13 residues. Here the CDR3 reads CASRDQGGYGYTF. The CDR3 DNA reads as TGTGCCAGTCGGGACCAGGGAGGCTATGGCTACACCTTC.

The chain is built from TRBV7-9 and TRBJ2-3; no firm D call. The CDR3 extends over 12 amino acids. Per the germline V gene, CDR1 is SEHNR and CDR2 is FQNEAQ (reference sequence). V dropped 5 bases and J dropped 4 bases, with 7 bases sitting between them. This CDR3 reads CASSLDADTQYF. The DNA of the CDR3 is TGTGCCAGCAGCCTAGATGCAGATACGCAGTATTTT.

The gene calls are TRBV2 and TRBJ2-6; D uncertain. Germline assignment: CDR1 SNHLY and CDR2 FYNNEI. The CDR3 consists of 12 residues. The V end was cut by 6 bases, the J end by 4 bases, with 4 bases between. The CDR3 region is CASRPGANVLTF. The CDR3 nucleotides are TGTGCCAGCAGGCCGGGGGCCAACGTCCTGACTTTC.

V usage is TRBV5-1 and J usage is TRBJ2-3; D is perhaps TRBD1 (5 bases). Germline assignment: CDR1 SGHRS and CDR2 YFSETQ. The CDR3 consists of 15 residues. V was shortened by 2 bases and J by 4 bases, with 14 bases between the two germline ends. CDR3 sequence reads: CASSFTQGSADTQYF. The DNA for the CDR3 is TGCGCCAGCAGCTTCACTCAGGGAAGCGCAGATACGCAGTATTTT.

This clone appeared a few times. The chain carries TRBV7-9 and TRBJ2-1; 12 bases match TRBD2. Germline trimming cut 5 bases from V and 6 bases from J; bases unmatched to any gene: 8. This CDR3 has 16 residues. Germline assignment: CDR1 SEHNR and CDR2 FQNEAQ (reference sequence). CDR3: CASSPQLAGGFNEQFF. The CDR3 DNA follows: TGTGCCAGCAGCCCACAACTAGCGGGAGGCTTCAATGAGCAGTTCTTC.

The CDR3 spells CASSMRPGQGNEKLFF. The CDR3 DNA sequence: TGTGCCAGTAGTATGAGACCGGGACAGGGGAATGAAAAACTGTTTTTT. The chain employs TRBV19 and TRBJ1-4, with TRBD1 matching over 10 bases. Germline trimming cut 3 bases from V and 5 bases from J; bases unmatched to any gene: 6. Germline CDR1 reads LNHDA; CDR2 reads SQIVND (reference sequence). The CDR3 is made up of 16 amino acids.

This chain uses TRBV9 with TRBJ2-5; no clear D gene. Germline V lookup: CDR1 SGDLS, CDR2 YYNGEE. The V end was cut by 3 bases, the J end by 0 bases, with 3 bases between. The CDR3 consists of 12 residues. As DNA, the CDR3 is TGTGCCAGCAGCGAGGACCAAGAGACCCAGTACTTC. It is translated as CASSEDQETQYF.

Points on this clone: At the DNA level, this CDR3 is encoded by other sequences in the same sample as well. The CDR3 bases are TGTGCCAGCAGCTTGAACACGGAGACCCAGTACTTC. It is translated as CASSLNTETQYF. This chain joins TRBV7-6 and TRBJ2-5; D remains ambiguous. Per the germline V gene, CDR1 is SGHVS and CDR2 is FNYEAQ. This CDR3 spans 12 amino acids. V was pared by 3 bases and J by 5 bases, with 7 bases between.

This clone showed up just a few times. The chain combines TRBV6-1 with TRBJ2-6; 9 bases fit TRBD1. This CDR3 is 16 amino acids long. Per the germline V gene, CDR1 is MNHNS and CDR2 is SASEGT. V shed 4 bases, J shed 3 bases, and the junction held 4 bases outside the gene matches. CDR3 sequence reads: CASSVTGGGGANVLTF. The CDR3 DNA follows: TGTGCCAGCAGTGTGACAGGGGGAGGTGGGGCCAACGTCCTGACTTTC.

This clone was seen more than once but under ten times. This chain links TRBV4-3 with TRBJ2-3; D is perhaps TRBD2 (5 bases). V shed 0 bases and J shed 4 bases, with 14 bases lying between them. The CDR3 consists of 16 residues. Germline assignment: CDR1 LGHNA and CDR2 YSLEER. CDR3 in amino acids: CASSQEGRTGADTQYF. CDR3 DNA: TGCGCCAGCAGCCAAGAGGGCCGGACTGGGGCAGATACGCAGTATTTT.

The chain uses TRBV7-2 and TRBJ2-5, with D maybe TRBD1 (6 bases). This CDR3 region has 14 residues. Germline CDR1 reads SGHTA; CDR2 reads FQGNSA. The V and J ends lost 5 bases and 2 bases respectively, with 12 bases between them. CDR3 loop: CASSHDRLQETQYF. For the CDR3, the DNA is TGTGCCAGCAGCCACGACAGGTTACAAGAGACCCAGTACTTC.

The rearrangement joins TRBV21-1 to TRBJ2-3; TRBD2 is the table's D call, not checked against the DNA. TRBV21-1 is assigned pseudogene status. This CDR3 spans 17 amino acids. Written as DNA, the CDR3 is TGTGCCAGCAGCCGAAGCAGACTAGCGGGAGCCGCAGATACGCAGTATTTT. The encoded protein is CASSRSRLAGAADTQYF.

The chain employs TRBV28 and TRBJ2-7, with 9 bases fitting TRBD1. The CDR3 extends over 15 amino acids. Germline CDR1 MDHEN, CDR2 SYDVKM. V was pared by 3 bases and J by 6 bases, with 9 bases of the junction left unmatched. The CDR3, as DNA: TGTGCCAGCAGTTTGTTCGCCGGGACAGGGAGCGAGCAGTACTTC. Protein sequence: CASSLFAGTGSEQYF.